The 10 T cell receptor beta chains presented below share a single source sample, sequenced in a study of blood T cell repertoires in COVID-19. Profiling relied on immunoSEQ multiplex PCR, and the TCRdb table lists in-frame clones only, not all of them. The sample contains about 260,000 clones, 87% of which appear only once. Sequences were obtained from peripheral blood. All receptors come from a woman in her 50s who had recovered from COVID-19.

J is TRBJ2-1 and V is TRBV5-8; D may be TRBD2 (6 bases). Per germline, CDR1 SGHTS and CDR2 YDEGEE. V dropped 4 bases and J dropped 7 bases, with 15 bases sitting between them. The CDR3 loop spans 14 amino acids. CDR3 sequence: CASSRGLAYNEQFF. Written as DNA, the CDR3 is TGTGCCAGCAGCCGTGGGCTAGCGTATAATGAGCAGTTCTTC.

The chain joins TRBV9 to TRBJ1-5; no reliable D call. The CDR3 has 12 residues. Trimming pared 3 bases from V and 5 bases from J, leaving 6 bases between. Germline V lookup: CDR1 SGDLS, CDR2 YYNGEE. The CDR3 DNA reads as TGTGCCAGCAGCGCCGGGTATCAGCCCCAGCATTTT. Translation: CASSAGYQPQHF.

The chain couples TRBV2 to TRBJ2-7, with 9 bases identical to TRBD1. CDR1 and CDR2 from the germline V gene are SNHLY and FYNNEI. CDR3 length: 12 residues. V was clipped by 7 bases and J by 7 bases; unmatched bases: 5. The CDR3 DNA reads TGTGCCAGCAAACAGGGGGCGATGGAGCAGTACTTC. This gives the protein CASKQGAMEQYF. The entire variable domain, with the rest obtained from reference TRBV2 and TRBJ2-7, is as follows: EPEVTQTPSHQVTQMGQEVILRCVPISNHLYFYWYRQILGQKVEFLVSFYNNEISEKSEIFDDQFSVERPDGSNFTLKIRSTKLEDSAMYFCASKQGAMEQYFGPGTRLTVT.

The rearrangement links TRBV3-1 (or the pseudogene TRBV3-2) to TRBJ1-1; the D is unclear. The germline gives CDR1 LGHDT, CDR2 YNNKEL (reference sequence). V lost 4 bases, J lost 2 bases, and 8 bases lay in between. This CDR3 has 13 residues. CDR3 residues: CASSPFYNTEAFF. The DNA of the CDR3 is TGTGCCAGCAGCCCCTTCTATAACACTGAAGCTTTCTTT.

The rearrangement links TRBV7-2 to TRBJ1-1, with unresolved D. V dropped 5 bases and J dropped 4 bases, with 14 bases sitting between them. Germline CDR1 and CDR2: SGHTA and FQGNSA. The CDR3 covers 14 residues. In nucleotides, the CDR3 is TGTGCCAGCAGCCCGCAACAGTTTCCCACTGAAGCTTTCTTT. Translation: CASSPQQFPTEAFF.

The chain is built from TRBV6-5 and TRBJ1-5; 8 bases are a match to TRBD1. Germline V CDR1 and CDR2: MNHEY, SVGAGI. The V and J ends lost 8 bases and 6 bases, in that order; junction bases with no gene match: 3. CDR3 size: 12 residues. For the CDR3, the DNA is TGTGCCAGCGCTACAGGGGGTCAGCCCCAGCATTTT. It codes for CASATGGQPQHF.

The chain combines TRBV7-9 with TRBJ1-6; a weak D match, TRBD1 (5 bases). This CDR3 spans 14 amino acids. Per the germline V gene, CDR1 is SEHNR and CDR2 is FQNEAQ (reference sequence). Trimming left V 1 base short and J 7 bases short, with 8 bases between. The CDR3 sequence: CASSLEGRNSPLHF. CDR3 DNA: TGTGCCAGCAGCTTAGAGGGGCGGAATTCACCCCTCCACTTT.

This clone was seen only a few times. The chain uses TRBV29-1 and TRBJ2-2; 10 bases match TRBD1. CDR3 length equals 14 residues. The germline CDR1 and CDR2 sequences are SQVTM and ANQGSEA. Trimming removed 3 bases from V and 4 bases from J; junction bases left unmatched: 2. The chain's CDR3 is CSVDGQGGTGELFF. CDR3 nucleotide sequence: TGCAGCGTTGATGGACAGGGGGGCACCGGGGAGCTGTTTTTT.

The chain is built from TRBV10-3 and TRBJ2-7; TRBD1 aligns across 7 bases. The CDR3 runs 14 residues. Trimming at V came to 3 bases and at J to 0 bases, leaving 2 bases not matched to a gene. Germline V lookup: CDR1 ENHRY, CDR2 SYGVKD. The CDR3 DNA reads TGTGCCATCAGTGAACAGGGGAGCTCCTACGAGCAGTACTTC. Protein: CAISEQGSSYEQYF.

The chain combines TRBV9 with TRBJ1-3, with 8 nucleotides matching TRBD1. CDR3 length: 15 amino acids. The ends lost 4 bases at V and 4 bases at J; junction bases unmatched: 7. Germline values: CDR1 SGDLS, CDR2 YYNGEE. The CDR3 spells CASSFQGAGGNTIYF. For the CDR3, the DNA is TGTGCCAGCAGCTTCCAGGGGGCGGGCGGAAACACCATATATTTT.